This is a list of T cell receptor beta chains from one sample in a study of blood T cell repertoires in COVID-19. Measured with immunoSEQ multiplex PCR; TCRdb has only the in-frame clones, and not every one. The sample has roughly 250,000 clones; roughly nine tenths are singletons. The source material was peripheral blood. These TCRs come from a woman in her twenties or thirties with COVID-19, enrolled during active disease. The CDR3 runs from the conserved cysteine through the conserved F or W. A D gene is named only where the DNA matches it firmly. Clone size is given for some rows only: seen once, a few or many times, or a class if the clone is expanded.

size: once
D: NA
J: TRBJ1-2
V: TRBV5-4
DNA: TGTGCCAGCAGGGATAGGGGGACTATTAACTATGGCTACACCTTC
CDR3: CASRDRGTINYGYTF

size: NA
D: NA
J: TRBJ2-5
V: TRBV4-1
DNA: TGCGCCAGCAGCCAAGGAGTGACAAACCAAGAGACCCAGTACTTC
CDR3: CASSQGVTNQETQYF

size: NA
D: NA
J: TRBJ2-3
V: TRBV4-2
DNA: TGTGCCAGCAGCCAAGAAGGAGGGCCAATCCATACGCAGTATTTT
CDR3: CASSQEGGPIHTQYF

size: NA
D: TRBD2
J: TRBJ2-1
V: TRBV15
DNA: TGTGCCACCAGCAGAGTCATTGCGGGGGAGTACAATGAGCAGTTCTTC
CDR3: CATSRVIAGEYNEQFF

size: NA
D: NA
J: TRBJ1-1
V: TRBV5-1
DNA: TGCGCCAGCAGCTCCCCTCCAGGGGACGCTTTCTTT
CDR3: CASSSPPGDAFF

size: NA
D: NA
J: TRBJ1-5
V: TRBV28
DNA: TGTGCCAGTCTGGTAGGGGATCAGCCCCAGCATTTT
CDR3: CASLVGDQPQHF

size: NA
D: TRBD1
J: TRBJ1-2
V: TRBV14
DNA: TGTGCCAGCAGCCAAGGGGCCAGGGGGTTGGCTAACTATGGCTACACCTTC
CDR3: CASSQGARGLANYGYTF

size: NA
D: NA
J: TRBJ1-5
V: TRBV23-1
DNA: TGCGCCAGCAGTCAATTCGCAGGGTACAGCAATCAGCCCCAGCATTTT
CDR3: CASSQFAGYSNQPQHF

size: NA
D: NA
J: TRBJ2-5
V: TRBV11-2
DNA: TGTGCCAGCAGCTTGGTTTGGCTATCAGGAGAGACCCAGTACTTC
CDR3: CASSLVWLSGETQYF

size: NA
D: NA
J: TRBJ1-1
V: TRBV5-6
DNA: TGTGCCAGCAGCTCAGTGCGGGGGGTAGTTGACACTGAAGCTTTCTTT
CDR3: CASSSVRGVVDTEAFF

size: NA
D: NA
J: TRBJ1-1
V: TRBV5-1
DNA: TGCGCCAGCGGAGCGGCCGCGAACACTGAAGCTTTCTTT
CDR3: CASGAAANTEAFF

size: once
D: NA
J: TRBJ1-2
V: TRBV18
DNA: TGTGCCAGCTCACCTCCGGGTTTTGACTATGGCTACACCTTC
CDR3: CASSPPGFDYGYTF

size: NA
D: TRBD1
J: TRBJ1-2
V: TRBV7-9
DNA: TGTGCCAGCAGCTTAGCGGGACAGGTTAACTATGGCTACACCTTC
CDR3: CASSLAGQVNYGYTF

size: NA
D: NA
J: TRBJ1-2
V: TRBV5-1
DNA: TGCGCCAGCAGAACAGGGAGAAACTATGGCTACACCTTC
CDR3: CASRTGRNYGYTF

size: NA
D: TRBD2
J: TRBJ2-3
V: TRBV5-1
DNA: TGCGCCAGCAGCTTTTCGGGGGGGAGCACAGATACGCAGTATTTT
CDR3: CASSFSGGSTDTQYF

size: NA
D: NA
J: TRBJ1-6
V: TRBV19
DNA: TGTGCCAGTAGTACCGACAGAGGAGGGTGGGAGTCACCCCTCCACTTT
CDR3: CASSTDRGGWESPLHF

size: NA
D: TRBD2
J: TRBJ2-2
V: TRBV19
DNA: TGTGCCAGTAGTATAGGGACTAGCGGGGGAACCCCCACCGGGGAGCTGTTTTTT
CDR3: CASSIGTSGGTPTGELFF

size: NA
D: NA
J: TRBJ1-2
V: TRBV4-1
DNA: TGCGCCAGCAGCCGAGATGCTCGGCAGGGGTATGGCTACACCTTC
CDR3: CASSRDARQGYGYTF

size: NA
D: NA
J: TRBJ1-1
V: TRBV11-2
DNA: TGTGCCAGCAGCTCGGACTGGGGCACTGAAGCTTTCTTT
CDR3: CASSSDWGTEAFF

size: NA
D: NA
J: TRBJ2-5
V: TRBV19
DNA: TGTGCCAGTAGCTCTGGGTCTAGGGAGACCCAGTACTTC
CDR3: CASSSGSRETQYF

size: NA
D: NA
J: TRBJ1-3
V: TRBV6-5
DNA: TGTGCCAGCAAGGCGGGATTTTCTGGAAACACCATATATTTT
CDR3: CASKAGFSGNTIYF

size: NA
D: TRBD2
J: TRBJ2-3
V: TRBV28
DNA: TGTGCCAGCAGTTTATCGGGGGGGACTAGCGGGGCTACAGATACGCAGTATTTT
CDR3: CASSLSGGTSGATDTQYF

size: NA
D: NA
J: TRBJ2-1
V: TRBV7-9
DNA: TGTGCCAGCAGCTTAGTTTGGGCAGAGGGATACAATGAGCAGTTCTTC
CDR3: CASSLVWAEGYNEQFF

size: NA
D: NA
J: TRBJ2-3
V: TRBV10-1
DNA: TGCGCCAGCAGTGGTGGCGGGGACGCAGATACGCAGTATTTT
CDR3: CASSGGGDADTQYF

size: NA
D: NA
J: TRBJ2-1
V: TRBV5-1
DNA: TGCGCCAGCAGCCCGCAAAGTGGCCCATACAATGAGCAGTTCTTC
CDR3: CASSPQSGPYNEQFF

size: many
D: NA
J: TRBJ1-6
V: TRBV2
DNA: TGTGCCAGCGAGTCACCCCTCCACTTT
CDR3: CASESPLHF

size: NA
D: NA
J: TRBJ2-5
V: TRBV29-1
DNA: TGCAGCTACAGGGTGTTGGAGACCCAGTACTTC
CDR3: CSYRVLETQYF

size: NA
D: NA
J: TRBJ1-2
V: TRBV28
DNA: TGTGCCAGCAGTTTTGTAGGCTACACCTTC
CDR3: CASSFVGYTF

size: NA
D: NA
J: TRBJ1-1
V: TRBV25-1
DNA: TGTGCCAGCAGATATACAGGGACGGGGCGCATGAACACTGAAGCTTTCTTT
CDR3: CASRYTGTGRMNTEAFF

size: NA
D: NA
J: TRBJ2-7
V: TRBV5-1
DNA: TGCGCCAGCAGCTTGTCGTCGCCAACAGCCTACGAGCAGTACTTC
CDR3: CASSLSSPTAYEQYF

size: NA
D: NA
J: TRBJ2-7
V: TRBV3-1/TRBV3-2
DNA: TGTGCCAGCAGCCAAGGCGCGACGGAGTACACCTACGAGCAGTACTTC
CDR3: CASSQGATEYTYEQYF

size: NA
D: TRBD2
J: TRBJ2-7
V: TRBV6-5
DNA: TGTGCCAGCAGTTACTCTCTAGCGGGGGGGAGCGAGCAGTACTTC
CDR3: CASSYSLAGGSEQYF

size: NA
D: TRBD1
J: TRBJ2-7
V: TRBV19
DNA: TGTGCCAGTGGGACAGAGGTTAACGAGCAGTACTTC
CDR3: CASGTEVNEQYF

size: NA
D: TRBD2
J: TRBJ2-3
V: TRBV6-5
DNA: TGTGCCAGCAGTTTAGCGGGGGGGCCTGATACGCAGTATTTT
CDR3: CASSLAGGPDTQYF

size: NA
D: NA
J: TRBJ1-5
V: TRBV19
DNA: TGTGCCAGCGGACAGTTCGAAAATCAGCCCCAGCATTTT
CDR3: CASGQFENQPQHF

size: NA
D: TRBD1
J: TRBJ1-5
V: TRBV7-4
DNA: TGTGCCAGCAGCCCCTACTTTGGACAGGGCCCGCGGCCCCAGCATTTT
CDR3: CASSPYFGQGPRPQHF

size: NA
D: NA
J: TRBJ2-5
V: TRBV12-3/TRBV12-4
DNA: TGTGCCAGCAGTCGCGACAGAACAGAGACCCTGTACTTC
CDR3: CASSRDRTETLYF

size: NA
D: NA
J: TRBJ2-5
V: TRBV19
DNA: TGTGCCAGTAGTATAGGAGGTCGGGAGACCCAGTACTTC
CDR3: CASSIGGRETQYF

size: few
D: NA
J: TRBJ1-6
V: TRBV4-1
DNA: TGCGCCAGCAGCCACGCCGTCGGGGATTCTAATTCACCCCTCCACTTT
CDR3: CASSHAVGDSNSPLHF

size: NA
D: TRBD2
J: TRBJ2-1
V: TRBV10-1
DNA: TGCGCCAGCAGTGAGACGGGGGGGGTGTATGAGCAGTTCTTC
CDR3: CASSETGGVYEQFF

size: NA
D: TRBD2
J: TRBJ2-3
V: TRBV12-5
DNA: TGTGCTAGTGGTTTGGGGGACTACAGAGGAGATACGCAGTATTTT
CDR3: CASGLGDYRGDTQYF

size: NA
D: NA
J: TRBJ1-2
V: TRBV20-1
DNA: TGCAGTGCTAGTTTGGAAGACATGAACTATGGCTACACCTTC
CDR3: CSASLEDMNYGYTF

size: NA
D: TRBD1
J: TRBJ1-6
V: TRBV5-1
DNA: TGCGCCAGCAGCTTGGTTCCGGGACAGGGCTTTGGGGCCCTCCACTTT
CDR3: CASSLVPGQGFGALHF

size: NA
D: NA
J: TRBJ2-7
V: TRBV5-1
DNA: TGCGCCAGCAGCTTTGGAGGGGACCCCTACGAGCAGTACTTC
CDR3: CASSFGGDPYEQYF